A single sample gave rise to the 5 T cell receptor beta chains below, sequenced in a study of T cells after yellow fever vaccination. MiXCR, run by TCRdb on the 5' RACE reads, gives a single entry per CDR3 protein. The sample has more than 110,000 distinct CDR3 sequences; under 8% are singletons. Sequenced here: CD4+ T cells sorted from PBMCs, sampled 10 days after the yellow fever booster vaccination. The origin of the receptors is a man under 40 who received the YFV17D yellow fever vaccine.

This chain joins TRBV18 and TRBJ1-3; D may be TRBD1 (5 bases). Trimming removed 2 bases from V and 2 bases from J, with 10 bases in between. CDR1 KGHSH and CDR2 LQKENI come from the germline V gene. This CDR3 is 15 amino acids long. The CDR3 protein is CASSPRGPPGNTIYF. The DNA of the CDR3 is TGTGCCAGCTCACCAAGGGGTCCCCCTGGAAACACCATATATTTT.

This clonotype has more than one count but fewer than ten. The chain joins TRBV30 to TRBJ2-7, with 7 bases identical to TRBD2. This CDR3 comprises 15 residues. Germline V lookup: CDR1 GTSNPN, CDR2 SVGIG (reference sequence). Unmatched junction bases numbered 14, after V lost 5 bases and J lost 4 bases. CDR3 residues: CAWERGAGLGYEQYF. As DNA, the CDR3 is TGTGCCTGGGAGAGGGGTGCAGGACTAGGGTACGAGCAGTACTTC.

Concerning this clonotype: This could be a read error, since a much larger clone is one nucleotide away. The gene calls are TRBV5-1 and TRBJ2-5; 12 bases match TRBD2. The CDR3 sequence is 18 residues long. The germline V gene encodes CDR1 SGHRS and CDR2 YFSETQ. The CDR3 sequence is CTSSLIASGRAFGETQYF. The CDR3 DNA is TGCACCAGCAGCTTGATCGCTAGCGGGAGGGCCTTTGGAGAGACCCAGTACTTC.

This clonotype occurred many times. The genes are TRBV30 and TRBJ2-7, with TRBD2 matching 8 bases. This CDR3 contains 13 residues. Germline lookup yields CDR1 GTSNPN and CDR2 SVGIG (reference sequence). The V gene end was trimmed by 5 bases and the J gene end by 2 bases; junction bases not matched to a gene: 5. The DNA of the CDR3 is TGTGCCTGGGCCGGGGGGGGCCCCTACGAGCAGTACTTC. Its translation: CAWAGGGPYEQYF.

This clonotype was seen repeatedly, ten times or more. Here the CDR3 DNA reads TGCAGTGCTACTGGCGGGAGCGGAAACATTCAGTACTTC. Translating it yields CSATGGSGNIQYF. The chain links TRBV20-1 to TRBJ2-4; TRBD2 aligns across 7 bases. The CDR3 length is 13 residues. The V gene's germline CDR1 is DFQATT and CDR2 SNEGSKA (reference sequence). Trimming took 4 bases from V and 6 from J; bases not matched to a gene: 6.